This TCR beta chain was identified during a study of identical twins. The ends were cut back, 2 bases at V and 1 base at J, with 9 bases in the middle. This CDR3 comprises 14 residues. The V gene's germline CDR1 is MGHDK and CDR2 SYGVNS. MiXCR, applied by TCRdb to the 5' RACE reads, yields one record per CDR3 protein. The table shows 600,000 to 850,000 distinct CDR3 sequences, with around a sixth occurring only once. This sample was shared with a second study, whose subject was T cells expressing NK-cell markers.

V is TRBV25-1 and J is TRBJ2-7; the D call may be TRBD1 or TRBD2 (5 bases each). The sequence was collected from a woman between 18 and 29 years old in good health. Sequenced material: PBMCs. The CDR3 loop reads CASSERGESYEQYF. In DNA, the CDR3 is TGTGCCAGCAGTGAAAGGGGAGAGTCCTACGAGCAGTACTTC.